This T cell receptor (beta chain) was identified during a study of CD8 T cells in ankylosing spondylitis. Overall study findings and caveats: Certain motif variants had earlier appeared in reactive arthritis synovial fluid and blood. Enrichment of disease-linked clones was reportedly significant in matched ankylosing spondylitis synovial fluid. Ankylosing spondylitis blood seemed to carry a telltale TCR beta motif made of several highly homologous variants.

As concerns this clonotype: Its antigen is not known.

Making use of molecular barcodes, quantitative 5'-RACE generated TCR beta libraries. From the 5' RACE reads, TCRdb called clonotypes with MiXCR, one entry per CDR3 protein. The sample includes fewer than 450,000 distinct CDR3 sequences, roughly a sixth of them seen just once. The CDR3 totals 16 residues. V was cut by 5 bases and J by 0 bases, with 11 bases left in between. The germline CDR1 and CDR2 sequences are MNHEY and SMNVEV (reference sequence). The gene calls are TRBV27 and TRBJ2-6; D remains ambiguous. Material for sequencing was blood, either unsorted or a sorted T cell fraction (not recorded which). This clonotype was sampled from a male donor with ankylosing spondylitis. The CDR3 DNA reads TGTGCCAGCAGTCCCACGGTTTTCTCTGGGGCCAACGTCCTGACTTTC. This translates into CASSPTVFSGANVLTF.